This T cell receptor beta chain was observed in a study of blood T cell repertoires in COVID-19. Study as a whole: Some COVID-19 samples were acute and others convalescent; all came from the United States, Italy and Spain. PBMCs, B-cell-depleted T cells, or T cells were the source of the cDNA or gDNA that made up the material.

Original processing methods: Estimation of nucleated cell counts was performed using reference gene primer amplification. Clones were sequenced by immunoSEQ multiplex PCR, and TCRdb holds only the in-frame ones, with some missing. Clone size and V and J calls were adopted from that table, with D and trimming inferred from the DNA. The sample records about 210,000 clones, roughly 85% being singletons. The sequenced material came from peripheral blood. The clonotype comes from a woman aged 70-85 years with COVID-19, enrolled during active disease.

CDR3 DNA: TGTGCCAGCAGCTTGGCCCGTGCGGGCTATGGCTACACCTTC. Protein product: CASSLARAGYGYTF. The chain is built from TRBV5-4 and TRBJ1-2, with unresolved D. This CDR3 contains 14 residues. The germline V gene encodes CDR1 SGHNT and CDR2 YYREEE (reference sequence). Trimming pared 0 bases from V and 4 bases from J, leaving 10 bases between. The variable domain in full, completed from reference TRBV5-4 and TRBJ1-2, reads ETGVTQSPTHLIKTRGQQVTLRCSSQSGHNTVSWYQQALGQGPQFIFQYYREEENGRGNFPPRFSGLQFPNYSSELNVNALELDDSALYLCASSLARAGYGYTFGSGTRLTVV.